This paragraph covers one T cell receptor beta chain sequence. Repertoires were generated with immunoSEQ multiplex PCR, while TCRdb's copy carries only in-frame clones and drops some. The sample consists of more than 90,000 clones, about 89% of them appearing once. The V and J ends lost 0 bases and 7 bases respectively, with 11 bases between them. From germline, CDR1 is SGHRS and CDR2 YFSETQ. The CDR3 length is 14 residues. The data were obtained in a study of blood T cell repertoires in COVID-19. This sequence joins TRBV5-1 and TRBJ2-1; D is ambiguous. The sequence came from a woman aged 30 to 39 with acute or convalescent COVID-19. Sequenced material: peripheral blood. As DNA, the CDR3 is TGCGCCAGCAGCTTGGACCTCGACTGGAATGAGCAGTTCTTC. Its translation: CASSLDLDWNEQFF.